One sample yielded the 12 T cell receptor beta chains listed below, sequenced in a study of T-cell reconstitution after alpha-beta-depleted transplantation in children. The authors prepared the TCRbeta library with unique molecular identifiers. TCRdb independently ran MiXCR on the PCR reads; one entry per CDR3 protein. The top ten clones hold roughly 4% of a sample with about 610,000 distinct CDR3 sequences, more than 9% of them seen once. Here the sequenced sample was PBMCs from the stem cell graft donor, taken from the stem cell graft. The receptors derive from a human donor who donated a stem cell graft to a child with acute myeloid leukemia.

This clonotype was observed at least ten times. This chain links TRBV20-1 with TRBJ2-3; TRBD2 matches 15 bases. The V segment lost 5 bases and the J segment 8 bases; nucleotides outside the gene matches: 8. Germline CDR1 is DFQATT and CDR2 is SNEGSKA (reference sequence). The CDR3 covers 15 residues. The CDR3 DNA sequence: TGCAGTGCTGTTGGGACTAGCGGGAGGCAGGGTACGCAGTATTTT. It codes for CSAVGTSGRQGTQYF.

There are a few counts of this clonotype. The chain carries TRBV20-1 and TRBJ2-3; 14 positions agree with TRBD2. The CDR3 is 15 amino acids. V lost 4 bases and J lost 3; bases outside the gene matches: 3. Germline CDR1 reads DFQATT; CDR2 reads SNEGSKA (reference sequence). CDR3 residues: CSANGLAGGTDTQYF. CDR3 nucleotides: TGCAGTGCTAACGGACTAGCGGGAGGTACAGATACGCAGTATTTT.

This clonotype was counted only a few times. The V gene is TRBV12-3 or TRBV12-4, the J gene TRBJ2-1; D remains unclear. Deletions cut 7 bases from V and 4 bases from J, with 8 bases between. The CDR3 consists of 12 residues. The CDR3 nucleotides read TGTGCCAGCACGCGACGGTACAATGAGCAGTTCTTC. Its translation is CASTRRYNEQFF.

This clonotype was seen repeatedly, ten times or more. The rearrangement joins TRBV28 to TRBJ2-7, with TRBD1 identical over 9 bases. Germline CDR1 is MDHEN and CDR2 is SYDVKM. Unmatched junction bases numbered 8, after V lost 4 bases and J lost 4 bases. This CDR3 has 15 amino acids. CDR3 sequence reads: CASSSSGTGKYEQYF. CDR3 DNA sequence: TGTGCCAGCAGTTCGTCAGGGACAGGGAAATACGAGCAGTACTTC.

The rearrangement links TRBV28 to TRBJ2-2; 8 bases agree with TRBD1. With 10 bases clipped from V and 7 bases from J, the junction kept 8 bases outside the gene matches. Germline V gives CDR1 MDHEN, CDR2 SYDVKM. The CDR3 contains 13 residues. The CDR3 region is CATMPGGHGELFF. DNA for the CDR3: TGTGCCACTATGCCAGGGGGCCACGGGGAGCTGTTTTTT.

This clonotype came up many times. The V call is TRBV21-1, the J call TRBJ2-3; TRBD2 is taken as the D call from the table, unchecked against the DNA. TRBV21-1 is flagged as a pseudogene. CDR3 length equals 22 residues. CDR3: CASSKRAHGTSGRASPGDTQYF. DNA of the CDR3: TGTGCCAGCAGCAAAAGGGCCCATGGGACTAGCGGGAGGGCCAGTCCCGGAGATACGCAGTATTTT.

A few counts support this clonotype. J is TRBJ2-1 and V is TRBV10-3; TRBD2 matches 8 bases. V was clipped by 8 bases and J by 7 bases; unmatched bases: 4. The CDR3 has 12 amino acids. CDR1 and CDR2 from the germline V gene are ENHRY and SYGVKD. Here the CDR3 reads CAIAGGLNEQFF. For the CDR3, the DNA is TGTGCCATCGCGGGAGGATTGAATGAGCAGTTCTTC.

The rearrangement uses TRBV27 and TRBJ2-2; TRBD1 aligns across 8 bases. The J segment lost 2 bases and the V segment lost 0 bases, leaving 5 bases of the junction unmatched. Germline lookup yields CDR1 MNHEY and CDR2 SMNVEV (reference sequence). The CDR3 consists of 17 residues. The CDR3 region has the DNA TGTGCCAGCAGTTTATCGGGGGACAGGATAAACACCGGGGAGCTGTTTTTT. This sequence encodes CASSLSGDRINTGELFF.

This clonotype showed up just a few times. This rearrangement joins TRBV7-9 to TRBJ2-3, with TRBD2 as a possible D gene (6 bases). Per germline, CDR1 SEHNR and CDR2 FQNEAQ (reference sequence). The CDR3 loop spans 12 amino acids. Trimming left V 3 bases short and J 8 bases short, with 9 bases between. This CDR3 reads CASSLSGGTQYF. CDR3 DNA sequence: TGTGCCAGCAGCTTGTCCGGGGGTACGCAGTATTTT. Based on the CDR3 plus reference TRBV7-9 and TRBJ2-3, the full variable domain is DTGVSQNPRHKITKRGQNVTFRCDPISEHNRLYWYRQTLGQGPEFLTYFQNEAQLEKSRLLSDRFSAERPKGSFSTLEIQRTEQGDSAMYLCASSLSGGTQYFGPGTRLTVL.

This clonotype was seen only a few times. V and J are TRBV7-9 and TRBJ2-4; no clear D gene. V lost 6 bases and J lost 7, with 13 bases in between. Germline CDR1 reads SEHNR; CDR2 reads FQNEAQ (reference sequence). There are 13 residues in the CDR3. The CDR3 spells CASRPAVGNIQYF. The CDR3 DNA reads TGTGCCAGCAGACCGGCGGTCGGGAACATTCAGTACTTC.

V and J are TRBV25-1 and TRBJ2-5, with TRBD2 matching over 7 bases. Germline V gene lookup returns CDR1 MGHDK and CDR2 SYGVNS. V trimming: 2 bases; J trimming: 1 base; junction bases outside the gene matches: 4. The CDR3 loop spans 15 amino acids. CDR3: CASSEPASGQETQYF. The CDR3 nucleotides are TGTGCCAGCAGTGAACCCGCTAGCGGCCAAGAGACCCAGTACTTC.

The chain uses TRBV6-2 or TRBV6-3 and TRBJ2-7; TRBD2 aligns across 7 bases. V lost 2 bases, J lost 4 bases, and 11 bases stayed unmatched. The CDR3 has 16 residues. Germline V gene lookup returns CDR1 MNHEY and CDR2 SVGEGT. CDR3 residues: CASSYGVGLVTYEQYF. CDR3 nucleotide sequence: TGTGCCAGCAGTTACGGGGTAGGACTAGTGACTTACGAGCAGTACTTC.